The clone carrying this TCR beta chain was seen only once. Its antigen is not known. At one boundary the junction diverges from the germline segment, which might be a read error. Germline CDR1 reads SGHTA; CDR2 reads FQGNSA. CDR3 length: 10 amino acids. Clones were sequenced by immunoSEQ multiplex PCR, and TCRdb holds only the in-frame ones, with some missing. The sample includes 65,000 to 95,000 clones, around 88% of them seen just once. The sample comes from a study of OX40 agonist ivuxolimab in advanced cancers. Study results and caveats: Low normalized clonal expansion also occurred in some nonresponding patients.

Source: CD4+ or CD8+ T cells sorted from blood, taken in a trial of the OX40 agonist ivuxolimab. The clonotype was recovered from an adult with an advanced solid tumor such as melanoma, head and neck, liver or kidney cancer. This chain links TRBV7-2 with TRBJ2-4; D is uncertain. The DNA of the CDR3 is TGTGCCAGCAGCCCTACGTGGAGCCCCTTT. Protein: CASSPTWSPF.